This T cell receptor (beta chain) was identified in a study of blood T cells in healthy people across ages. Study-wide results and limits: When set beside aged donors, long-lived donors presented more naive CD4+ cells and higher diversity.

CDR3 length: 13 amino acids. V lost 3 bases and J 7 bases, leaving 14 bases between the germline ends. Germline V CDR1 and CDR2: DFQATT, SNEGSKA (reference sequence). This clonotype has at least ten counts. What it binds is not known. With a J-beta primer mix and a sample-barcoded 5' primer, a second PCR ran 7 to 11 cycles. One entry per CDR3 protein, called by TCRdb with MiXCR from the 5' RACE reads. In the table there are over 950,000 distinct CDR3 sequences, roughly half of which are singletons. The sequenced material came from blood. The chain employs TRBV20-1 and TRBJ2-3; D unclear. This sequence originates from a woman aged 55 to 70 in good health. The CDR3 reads CSASGQNRNTQYF. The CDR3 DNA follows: TGCAGTGCTAGTGGTCAGAACCGGAATACGCAGTATTTT.